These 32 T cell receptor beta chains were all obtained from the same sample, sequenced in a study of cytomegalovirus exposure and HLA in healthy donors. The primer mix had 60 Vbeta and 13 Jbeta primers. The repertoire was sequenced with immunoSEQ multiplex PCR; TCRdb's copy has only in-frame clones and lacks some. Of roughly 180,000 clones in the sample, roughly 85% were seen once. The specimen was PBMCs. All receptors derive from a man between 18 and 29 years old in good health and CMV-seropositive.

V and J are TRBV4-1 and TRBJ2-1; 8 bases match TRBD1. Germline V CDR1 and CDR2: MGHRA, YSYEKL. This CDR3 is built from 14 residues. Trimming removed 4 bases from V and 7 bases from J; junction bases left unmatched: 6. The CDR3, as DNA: TGCGCCAGCAGCCCATGGACAGGGATGAATGAGCAGTTCTTC. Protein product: CASSPWTGMNEQFF.

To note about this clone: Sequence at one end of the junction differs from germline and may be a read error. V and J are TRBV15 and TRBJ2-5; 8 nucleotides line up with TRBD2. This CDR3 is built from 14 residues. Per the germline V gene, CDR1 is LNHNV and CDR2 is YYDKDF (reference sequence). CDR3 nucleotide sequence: TGTGCCGCCAGCAAGCGGGGGCTCCAAGAGACCCAGTACTTC. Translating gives CAASKRGLQETQYF.

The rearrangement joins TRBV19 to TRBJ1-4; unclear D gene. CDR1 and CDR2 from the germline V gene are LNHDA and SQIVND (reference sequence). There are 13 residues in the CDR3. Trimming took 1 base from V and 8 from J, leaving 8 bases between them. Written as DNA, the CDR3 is TGTGCCAGTAGTATAGGTGTCAAAGAAAAACTGTTTTTT. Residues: CASSIGVKEKLFF. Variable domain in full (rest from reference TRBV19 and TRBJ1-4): DGGITQSPKYLFRKEGQNVTLSCEQNLNHDAMYWYRQDPGQGLRLIYYSQIVNDFQKGDIAEGYSVSREKKESFPLTVTSAQKNPTAFYLCASSIGVKEKLFFGSGTQLSVL.

CDR3 region: CASSLGALRGYEQYF. CDR3 in DNA: TGCGCCAGCAGCTTGGGGGCCTTAAGGGGCTACGAGCAGTACTTC. The gene calls are TRBV5-1 and TRBJ2-7; the D gene is possibly TRBD1 (5 bases). Germline lookup yields CDR1 SGHRS and CDR2 YFSETQ. The CDR3 spans 15 residues. The ends were cut back, 0 bases at V and 3 bases at J, with 13 bases in the middle.

CDR3 residues: CASSSDRVNYYEQYF. CDR3 in DNA: TGTGCCAGCAGCTCCGACAGGGTAAATTATTACGAGCAGTACTTC. V gene TRBV7-4 combines with J gene TRBJ2-7; 7 bases fit TRBD1. Germline assignment: CDR1 SGHVT and CDR2 SQSDAQ. CDR3 length: 15 amino acids. Losses at the gene ends were 4 bases for V and 4 bases for J; bases not matched to a gene: 10.

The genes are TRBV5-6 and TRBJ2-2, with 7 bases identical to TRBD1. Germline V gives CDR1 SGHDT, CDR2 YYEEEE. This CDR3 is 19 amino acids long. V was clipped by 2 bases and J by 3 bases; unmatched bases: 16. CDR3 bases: TGTGCCAGCAGCTTCCGGACCCTGACAGGGATACGGTACACCGGGGAGCTGTTTTTT. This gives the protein CASSFRTLTGIRYTGELFF.

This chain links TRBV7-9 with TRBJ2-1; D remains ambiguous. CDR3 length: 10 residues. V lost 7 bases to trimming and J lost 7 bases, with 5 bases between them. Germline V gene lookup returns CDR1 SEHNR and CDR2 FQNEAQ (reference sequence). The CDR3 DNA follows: TGTGCCAGCACCAAAAATGAGCAGTTCTTC. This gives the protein CASTKNEQFF.

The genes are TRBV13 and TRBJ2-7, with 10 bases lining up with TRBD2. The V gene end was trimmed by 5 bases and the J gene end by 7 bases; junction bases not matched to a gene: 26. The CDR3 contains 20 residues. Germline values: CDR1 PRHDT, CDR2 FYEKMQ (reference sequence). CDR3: CASSPRDGHSGGPLLGEQYF. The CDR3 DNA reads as TGTGCCAGCAGCCCCAGGGACGGGCATAGCGGGGGGCCACTTCTCGGGGAGCAGTACTTC.

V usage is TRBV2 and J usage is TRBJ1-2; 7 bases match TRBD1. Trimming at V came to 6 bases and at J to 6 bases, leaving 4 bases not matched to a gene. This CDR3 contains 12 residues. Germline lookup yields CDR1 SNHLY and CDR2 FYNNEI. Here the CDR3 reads CASSATGDGYTF. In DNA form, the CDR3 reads TGTGCCAGCAGCGCAACAGGGGATGGCTACACCTTC.

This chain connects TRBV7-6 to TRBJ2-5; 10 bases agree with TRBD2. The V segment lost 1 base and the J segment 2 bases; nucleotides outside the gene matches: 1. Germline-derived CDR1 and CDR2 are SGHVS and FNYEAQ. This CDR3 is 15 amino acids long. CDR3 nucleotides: TGTGCCAGCAGCTTAGGGACTAGCGGACAAGAGACCCAGTACTTC. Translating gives CASSLGTSGQETQYF.

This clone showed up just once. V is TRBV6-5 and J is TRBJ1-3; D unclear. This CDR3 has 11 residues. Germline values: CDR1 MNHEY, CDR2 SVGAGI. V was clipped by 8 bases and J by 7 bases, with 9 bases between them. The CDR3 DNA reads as TGTGCCAGCTTCGAGGCTAACACCATATATTTT. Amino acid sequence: CASFEANTIYF.

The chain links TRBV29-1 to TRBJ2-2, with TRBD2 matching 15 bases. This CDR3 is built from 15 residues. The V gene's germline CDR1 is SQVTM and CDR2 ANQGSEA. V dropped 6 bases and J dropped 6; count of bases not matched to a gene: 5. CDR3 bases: TGCAGCGTCGGACTAGCGGGGGGGCGGCCCGGGGAGCTGTTTTTT. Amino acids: CSVGLAGGRPGELFF.

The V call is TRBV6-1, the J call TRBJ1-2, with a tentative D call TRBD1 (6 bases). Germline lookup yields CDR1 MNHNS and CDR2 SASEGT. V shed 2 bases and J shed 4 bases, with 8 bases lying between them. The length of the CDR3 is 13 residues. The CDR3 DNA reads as TGTGCCAGCAGTGAACACAGGGTCTATGGCTACACCTTC. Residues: CASSEHRVYGYTF.

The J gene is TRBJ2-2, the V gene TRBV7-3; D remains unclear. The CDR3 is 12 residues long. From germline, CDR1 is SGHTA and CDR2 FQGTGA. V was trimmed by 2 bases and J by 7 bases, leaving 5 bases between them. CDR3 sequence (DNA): TGTGCCAGCAGCTTATCTGTCGGGGAGCTGTTTTTT. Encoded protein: CASSLSVGELFF. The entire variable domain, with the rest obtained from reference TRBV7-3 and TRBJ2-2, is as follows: GAGVSQTPSNKVTEKGKYVELRCDPISGHTALYWYRQSLGQGPEFLIYFQGTGAADDSGLPNDRFFAVRPEGSVSTLKIQRTERGDSAVYLCASSLSVGELFFGEGSRLTVL.

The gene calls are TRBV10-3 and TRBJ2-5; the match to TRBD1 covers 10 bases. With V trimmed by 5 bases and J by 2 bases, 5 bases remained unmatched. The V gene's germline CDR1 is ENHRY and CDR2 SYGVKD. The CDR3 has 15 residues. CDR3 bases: TGTGCCATCAGTAAGGGACAGGGGAGTCAAGAGACCCAGTACTTC. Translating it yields CAISKGQGSQETQYF.

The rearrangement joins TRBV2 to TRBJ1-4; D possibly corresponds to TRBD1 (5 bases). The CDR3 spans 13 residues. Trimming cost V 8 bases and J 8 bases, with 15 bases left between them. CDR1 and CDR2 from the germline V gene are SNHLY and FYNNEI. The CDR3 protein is CASAGRASEKLFF. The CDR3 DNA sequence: TGTGCCAGCGCCGGCAGGGCGTCCGAAAAACTGTTTTTT.

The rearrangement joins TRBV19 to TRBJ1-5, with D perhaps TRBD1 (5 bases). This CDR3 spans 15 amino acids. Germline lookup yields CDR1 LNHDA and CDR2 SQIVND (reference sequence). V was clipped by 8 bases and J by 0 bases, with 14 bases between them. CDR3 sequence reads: CASWGGRYSNQPQHF. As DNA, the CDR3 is TGTGCCAGTTGGGGGGGACGATATAGCAATCAGCCCCAGCATTTT.

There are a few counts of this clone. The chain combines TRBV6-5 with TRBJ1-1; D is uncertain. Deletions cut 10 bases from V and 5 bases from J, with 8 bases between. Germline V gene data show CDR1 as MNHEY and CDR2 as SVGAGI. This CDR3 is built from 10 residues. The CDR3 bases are TGTGCCACCATGACAACTGAAGCTTTCTTT. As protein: CATMTTEAFF.

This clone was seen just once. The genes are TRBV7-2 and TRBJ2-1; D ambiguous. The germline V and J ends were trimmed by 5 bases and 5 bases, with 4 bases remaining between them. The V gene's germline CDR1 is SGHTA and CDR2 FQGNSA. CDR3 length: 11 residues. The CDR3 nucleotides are TGTGCCAGCAGCCAGAACAATGAGCAGTTCTTC. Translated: CASSQNNEQFF.

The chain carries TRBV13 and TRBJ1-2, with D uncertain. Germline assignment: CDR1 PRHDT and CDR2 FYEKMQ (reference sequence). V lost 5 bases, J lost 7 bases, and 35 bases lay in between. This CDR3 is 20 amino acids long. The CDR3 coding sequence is TGTGCCAGCAGCCCCCGCCAGGCTATGCTGTCTGGGTCCTCCTATACTGGCTACACCTTC. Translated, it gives CASSPRQAMLSGSSYTGYTF.

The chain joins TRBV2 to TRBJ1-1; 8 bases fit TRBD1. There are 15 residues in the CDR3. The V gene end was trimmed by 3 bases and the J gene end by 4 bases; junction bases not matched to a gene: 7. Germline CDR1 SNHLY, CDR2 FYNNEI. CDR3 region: CASSEGQGAFTEAFF. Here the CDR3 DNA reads TGTGCCAGCAGTGAGGGGCAGGGGGCGTTCACTGAAGCTTTCTTT.

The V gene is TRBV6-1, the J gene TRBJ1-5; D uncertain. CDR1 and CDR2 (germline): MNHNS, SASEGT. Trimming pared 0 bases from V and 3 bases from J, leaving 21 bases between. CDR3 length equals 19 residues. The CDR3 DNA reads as TGTGCCAGCAGTGAAGCACGACGCCCTCTCGGTGGAGCCAATCAGCCCCAGCATTTT. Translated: CASSEARRPLGGANQPQHF.

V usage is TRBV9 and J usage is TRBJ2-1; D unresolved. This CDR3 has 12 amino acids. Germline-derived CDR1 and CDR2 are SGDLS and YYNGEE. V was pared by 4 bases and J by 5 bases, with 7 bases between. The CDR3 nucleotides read TGTGCCAGCAGCCTTAGTGACAATGAGCAGTTCTTC. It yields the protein CASSLSDNEQFF.

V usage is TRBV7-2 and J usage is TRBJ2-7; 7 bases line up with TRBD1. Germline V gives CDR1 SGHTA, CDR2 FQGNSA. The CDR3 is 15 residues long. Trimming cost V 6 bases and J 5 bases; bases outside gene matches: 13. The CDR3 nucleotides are TGTGCCAGCAGGGAACCGGGTAGGGGGCGGCACGAGCAGTACTTC. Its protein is CASREPGRGRHEQYF.

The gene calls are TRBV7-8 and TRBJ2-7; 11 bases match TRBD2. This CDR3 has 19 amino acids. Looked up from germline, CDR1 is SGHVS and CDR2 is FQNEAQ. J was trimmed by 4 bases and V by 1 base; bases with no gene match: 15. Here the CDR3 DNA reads TGTGCCAGCAGCTTAGTAACTAGCGGGGGAACCTTTACTATTTACGAGCAGTACTTC. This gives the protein CASSLVTSGGTFTIYEQYF.

CDR3 bases: TGTGCCAGCAGCTTACCCCCAGATAATTCACCCCTCCACTTT. Translating it yields CASSLPPDNSPLHF. The V gene is TRBV11-2, the J gene TRBJ1-6; D is unclear. The CDR3 is 14 residues long. V shed 2 bases and J shed 5 bases, with 7 bases lying between them. CDR1 and CDR2 (germline): SGHAT, FQNNGV.

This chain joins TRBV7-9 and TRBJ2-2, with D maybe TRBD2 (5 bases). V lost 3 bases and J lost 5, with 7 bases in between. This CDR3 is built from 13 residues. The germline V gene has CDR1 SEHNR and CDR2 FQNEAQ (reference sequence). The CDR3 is CASSFTGTGELFF. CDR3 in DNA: TGTGCCAGCAGCTTCACGGGGACCGGGGAGCTGTTTTTT.

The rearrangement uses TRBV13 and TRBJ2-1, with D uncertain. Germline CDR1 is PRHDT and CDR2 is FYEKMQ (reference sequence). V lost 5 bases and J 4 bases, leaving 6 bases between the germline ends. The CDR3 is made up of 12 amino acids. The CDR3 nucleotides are TGTGCCAGCAGCCGGTTGTACAATGAGCAGTTCTTC. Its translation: CASSRLYNEQFF.

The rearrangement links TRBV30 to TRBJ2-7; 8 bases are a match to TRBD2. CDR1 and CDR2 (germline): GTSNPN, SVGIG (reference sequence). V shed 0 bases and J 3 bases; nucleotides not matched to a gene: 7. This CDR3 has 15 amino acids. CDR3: CAWSVRGGTLYEQYF. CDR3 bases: TGTGCCTGGAGTGTACGCGGGGGGACCCTCTACGAGCAGTACTTC.

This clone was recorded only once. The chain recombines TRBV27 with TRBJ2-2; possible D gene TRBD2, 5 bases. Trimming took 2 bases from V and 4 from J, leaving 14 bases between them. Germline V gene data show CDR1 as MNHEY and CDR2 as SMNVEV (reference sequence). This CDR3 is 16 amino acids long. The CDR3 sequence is CASSLVASLVTGELFF. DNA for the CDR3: TGTGCCAGCAGTTTAGTGGCTAGCTTGGTCACCGGGGAGCTGTTTTTT.

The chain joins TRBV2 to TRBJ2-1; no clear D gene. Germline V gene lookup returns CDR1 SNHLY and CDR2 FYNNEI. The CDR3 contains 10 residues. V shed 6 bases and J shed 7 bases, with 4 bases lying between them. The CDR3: CASRRNEQFF. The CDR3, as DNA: TGTGCCAGCAGGAGGAATGAGCAGTTCTTC.

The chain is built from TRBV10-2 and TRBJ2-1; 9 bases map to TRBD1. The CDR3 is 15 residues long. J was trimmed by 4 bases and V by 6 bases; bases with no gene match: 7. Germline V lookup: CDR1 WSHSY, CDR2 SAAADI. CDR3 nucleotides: TGCGCCAGCAGCGGGGGACAGGGAAGATACAATGAGCAGTTCTTC. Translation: CASSGGQGRYNEQFF.